This T cell receptor (beta chain) was captured in a study of vaccination effects on CD4 cells after COVID-19 (dated by TCRdb to the early 2020s). About the investigation overall: Each participant got two doses of an mRNA SARS-CoV-2 vaccine, either BNT162b2 or mRNA-1273. The Oncomine TCR Beta short-read assay on an Illumina iSeq 100 was used to sequence cultures from other donors in the study. In both COVID-19 convalescent patients and infection-naive vaccine recipients, the study compared SARS-CoV-2 spike-specific CD4+ TCR repertoires from before mRNA vaccination with those from after it. The full study included roughly 10 COVID-19 convalescent patients and several SARS-CoV-2-naive healthy vaccine recipients.

To identify antigen-specific CD4+ T cell clonotypes by their expansion, the ViraFEST assay first stimulated PBMC with viral peptide pools and then applied TCR sequencing. After around 10 days of culture, CD4+ T cells were isolated with the EasySep CD4+ T cell isolation kit. The absence of prior SARS-CoV-2 infection in healthy vaccine recipients was confirmed by negative nucleocapsid antibodies before and after vaccination. About 2 million PBMC per well were cultured in IMDM with approximately 5% human AB serum, roughly 10 IU/ml IL-2 and gentamicin, plus 10 ug/ml peptides. Half of the culture medium was replaced with fresh IL-2-containing medium on days 3 and 7. Unless noted otherwise, every peptide stimulation condition was cultured in triplicate wells. Using Ficoll-Paque Plus gradient centrifugation, PBMC were separated from whole blood and then either used fresh or cryopreserved at -140C. The overlapping peptide pools covered the spike proteins of SARS-CoV-2 as well as those of the common cold coronaviruses HCoV-NL63, HCoV-OC43 and HCoV-229E. The QIAamp micro DNA kit was used to extract genomic DNA from the cultured CD4+ T cells.

Libraries were constructed by the immunoSEQ multiplex PCR assay. DNA from the cultured, isolated CD4+ T cells was subjected to TCR beta CDR3 sequencing. The source study handled its data this way. Non-productive TCR sequences were removed, reads were trimmed to the CDR3 region, and CDR3s of at least 7 amino acids were retained. Antigen-specific clonotypes were identified with the MANAFEST web app by comparing expansion in peptide wells against reference cultures. To be called positive, a clone needed expansion at FDR<0.05 compared with the reference and with all other wells, an odds ratio greater than 5, and a frequency greater than 0.1% in two replicate wells. Cross-reactive clonotypes were defined as significantly expanded in SARS-CoV-2 spike wells and in at least one common cold coronavirus spike condition. CDR3 similarity was assessed by Levenshtein distance using the stringdist R package, and unrooted trees were constructed with ape in R 3.6.1. TCRdb took this table from immuneACCESS and kept in-frame rearrangements with V and J called. Such tables lack part of the clones; where checked against another copy, unresolved V genes explain under half of the gap, and the rest is unexplained. V, J and clone size were drawn from that table, and D and trimming were deduced from the DNA. The sample table shows 50,000 or so clones, and 80% are seen once. The ten largest clones take up about 2.6% of the sample.

Trimming leaves V shorter by 0 bases and J shorter by 7 bases, with the junction holding 5 bases beyond the gene matches. The germline V gene yields SGHRS for CDR1 and YFSETQ for CDR2. From the cysteine up to the phenylalanine, the CDR3 has a length of 14 residues. The retained sequence is limited to the CDR3, 42 bases, with the frame set at the first base. With respect to this clone: Its target antigen remains unknown. Base quality data are lacking; no much larger clone is found one base away.

What the work shows at the level of the full study, not this receptor alone: The study was limited by a small number of convalescent patients and lacked early post-infection timepoints. In healthy vaccine recipients, vaccine-induced clones were almost all SARS-CoV-2 mono-reactive, with only 1 of 255 being cross-reactive with common cold coronaviruses. Marked clonal contraction was observed in both infection-induced and vaccine-induced clones at late post-vaccination timepoints, consistent with waning T cell responses.

The sequence joins TRBV5-1 to TRBJ2-3, and 7 junction bases match TRBD1. This receptor was obtained from a human donor who received a COVID-19 vaccine. The starting material was CD4+ T cells from PBMCs cultured with HCoV-229E spike peptides, obtained before COVID-19 vaccination. This specimen's cell subset or site label, per the study, means: HCoV-229E spike overlapping peptide pool stimulation. The CDR3 in this case is CASSLGQGSNTQYF. The bases read TGCGCCAGCAGCTTGGGACAGGGTTCAAATACGCAGTATTTT.